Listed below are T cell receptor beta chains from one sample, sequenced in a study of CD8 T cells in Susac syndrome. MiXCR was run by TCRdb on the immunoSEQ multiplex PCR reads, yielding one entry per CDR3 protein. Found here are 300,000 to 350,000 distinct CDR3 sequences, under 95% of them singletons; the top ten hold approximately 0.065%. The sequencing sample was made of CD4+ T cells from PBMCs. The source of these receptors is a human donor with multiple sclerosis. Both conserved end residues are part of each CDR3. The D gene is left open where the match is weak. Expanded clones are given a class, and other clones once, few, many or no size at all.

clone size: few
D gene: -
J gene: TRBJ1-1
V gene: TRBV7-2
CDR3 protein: CASSFSRGEAFF
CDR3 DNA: TGTGCCAGCAGCTTCAGTCGAGGAGAAGCTTTCTTT

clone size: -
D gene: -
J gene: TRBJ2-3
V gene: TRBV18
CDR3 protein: CASSPPTYSTDTQYF
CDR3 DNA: TGTGCCAGCTCACCCCCCACATATAGCACAGATACGCAGTATTTT

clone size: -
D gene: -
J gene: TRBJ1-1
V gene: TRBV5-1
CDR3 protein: CASGRGTLGDTEAFF
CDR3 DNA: TGCGCCAGCGGAAGGGGCACCCTTGGGGACACTGAAGCTTTCTTT

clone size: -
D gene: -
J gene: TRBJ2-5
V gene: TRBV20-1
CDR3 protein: CSARSAARETQYF
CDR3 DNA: TGCAGTGCTAGATCGGCTGCGCGGGAGACCCAGTACTTC

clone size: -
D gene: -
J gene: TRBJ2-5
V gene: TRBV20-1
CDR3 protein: CSARETGSETQYF
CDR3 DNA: TGCAGTGCTAGAGAAACAGGGTCAGAGACCCAGTACTTC

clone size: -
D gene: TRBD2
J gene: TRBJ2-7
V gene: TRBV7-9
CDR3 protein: CASSLLAGGGTADYEQYF
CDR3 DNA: TGTGCCAGCAGCTTACTAGCGGGAGGAGGAACGGCCGACTACGAGCAGTACTTC

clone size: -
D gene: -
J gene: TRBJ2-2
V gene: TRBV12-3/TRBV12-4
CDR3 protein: CASSARNFPGELFF
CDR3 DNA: TGTGCCAGCAGCGCTCGGAATTTCCCCGGGGAGCTGTTTTTT

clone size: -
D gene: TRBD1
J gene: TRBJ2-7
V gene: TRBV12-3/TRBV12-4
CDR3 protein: CASSLTGRGVEQYF
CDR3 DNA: TGTGCCAGCAGTCTGACAGGGAGAGGGGTGGAGCAGTACTTC

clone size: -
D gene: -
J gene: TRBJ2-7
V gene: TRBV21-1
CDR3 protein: CASSKEYKGAYEQYF
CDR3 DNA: TGTGCCAGCAGCAAAGAGTATAAGGGAGCCTACGAGCAGTACTTC

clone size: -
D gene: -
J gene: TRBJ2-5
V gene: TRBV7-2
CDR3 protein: CASSLVGLREQETQYF
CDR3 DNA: TGTGCCAGCAGCTTAGTTGGACTTAGAGAGCAAGAGACCCAGTACTTC

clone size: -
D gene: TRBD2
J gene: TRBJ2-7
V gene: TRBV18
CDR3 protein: CASSPAAAGAYEQYF
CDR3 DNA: TGTGCCAGCTCACCTGCCGCGGCGGGAGCCTACGAGCAGTACTTC

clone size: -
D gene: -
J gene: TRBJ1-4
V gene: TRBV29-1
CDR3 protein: CSVEESVNEKLFF
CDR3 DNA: TGCAGCGTTGAAGAGTCAGTAAATGAAAAACTGTTTTTT

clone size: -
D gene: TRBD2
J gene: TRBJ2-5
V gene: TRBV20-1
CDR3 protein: CSAALAGVGETQYF
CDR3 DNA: TGCAGTGCTGCCTTAGCGGGGGTGGGGGAGACCCAGTACTTC

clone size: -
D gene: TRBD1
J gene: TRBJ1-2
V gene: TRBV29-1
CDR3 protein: CSVEDLTGAYGYTF
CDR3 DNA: TGCAGCGTTGAAGATCTTACAGGGGCGTATGGCTACACCTTC

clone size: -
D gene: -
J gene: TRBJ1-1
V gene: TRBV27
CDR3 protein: CASSTKGGVVAFF
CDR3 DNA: TGTGCCAGCAGTACCAAAGGCGGGGTGGTAGCTTTCTTT

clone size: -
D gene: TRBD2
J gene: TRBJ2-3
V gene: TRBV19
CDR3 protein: CASRGETMTSGGASTDTQYF
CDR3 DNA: TGTGCCAGTAGGGGGGAGACAATGACTAGCGGGGGGGCTAGCACAGATACGCAGTATTTT

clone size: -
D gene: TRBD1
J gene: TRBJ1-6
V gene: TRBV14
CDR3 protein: CASSQRDSFNSPLHF
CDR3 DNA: TGTGCCAGCAGCCAAAGGGACAGCTTTAATTCACCCCTCCACTTT

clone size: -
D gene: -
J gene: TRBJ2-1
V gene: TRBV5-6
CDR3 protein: CASSSDRTVDEQFF
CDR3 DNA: TGTGCCAGCAGCTCGGACCGAACGGTGGATGAGCAGTTCTTC

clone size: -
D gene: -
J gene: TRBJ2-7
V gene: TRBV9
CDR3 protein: CASSVEGQGLFVEQYF
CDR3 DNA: TGTGCCAGCAGCGTAGAGGGACAAGGGCTTTTTGTCGAGCAGTACTTC

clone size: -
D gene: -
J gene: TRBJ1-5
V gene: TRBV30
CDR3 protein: CAWSVQGGFQPQHF
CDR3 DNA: TGTGCCTGGAGTGTACAAGGAGGGTTTCAGCCCCAGCATTTT

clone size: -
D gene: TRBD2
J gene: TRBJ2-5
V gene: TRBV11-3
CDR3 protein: CASSLTGRGQETQYF
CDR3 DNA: TGTGCCAGCAGCTTAACCGGGAGGGGACAAGAGACCCAGTACTTC

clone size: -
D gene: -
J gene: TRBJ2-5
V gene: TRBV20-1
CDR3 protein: CSASLTGTGGETQYF
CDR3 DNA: TGCAGTGCTAGCCTTACAGGTACTGGGGGGGAGACCCAGTACTTC

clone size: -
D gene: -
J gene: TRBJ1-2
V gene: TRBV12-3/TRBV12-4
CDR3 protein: CASTIETYGRYGYTF
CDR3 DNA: TGTGCCAGCACCATAGAGACCTACGGGAGGTATGGCTACACCTTC

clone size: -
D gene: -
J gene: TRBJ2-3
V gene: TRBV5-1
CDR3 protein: CASSLGHSDPSTDTQYF
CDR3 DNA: TGCGCCAGCAGCTTGGGCCACAGTGATCCTAGCACAGATACGCAGTATTTT

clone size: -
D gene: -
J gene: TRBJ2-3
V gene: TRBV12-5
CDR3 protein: CASGRGTSTDTQYF
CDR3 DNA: TGTGCTAGTGGGCGCGGGACTAGCACAGATACGCAGTATTTT

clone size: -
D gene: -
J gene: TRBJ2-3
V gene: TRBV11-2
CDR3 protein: CASNSGRRSTDTQYF
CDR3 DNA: TGTGCCAGCAACTCCGGTCGCCGGAGCACAGATACGCAGTATTTT

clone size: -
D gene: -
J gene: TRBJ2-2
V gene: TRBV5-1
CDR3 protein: CASSLAFSTGELFF
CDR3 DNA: TGCGCCAGCAGCTTGGCGTTCAGCACCGGGGAGCTGTTTTTT

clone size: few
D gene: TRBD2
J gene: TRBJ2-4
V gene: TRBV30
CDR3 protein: CAWSTPGLAVAKNIQYF
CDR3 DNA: TGTGCCTGGAGTACACCAGGGCTAGCGGTAGCCAAAAACATTCAGTACTTC

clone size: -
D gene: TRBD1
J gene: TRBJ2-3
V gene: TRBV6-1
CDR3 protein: CASLDRTSTDTQYF
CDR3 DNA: TGTGCCAGCCTGGACAGGACTAGCACAGATACGCAGTATTTT

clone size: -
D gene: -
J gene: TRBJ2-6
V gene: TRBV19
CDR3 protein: CASTHTGPSGANVLTF
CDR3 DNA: TGTGCCAGTACACACACAGGGCCCTCTGGGGCCAACGTCCTGACTTTC

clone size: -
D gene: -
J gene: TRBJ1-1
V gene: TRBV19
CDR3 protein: CASKVGRDTEAFF
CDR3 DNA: TGTGCCAGTAAGGTAGGCCGGGACACTGAAGCTTTCTTT

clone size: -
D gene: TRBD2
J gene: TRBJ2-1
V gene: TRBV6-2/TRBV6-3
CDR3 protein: CASRELAGGDEQFF
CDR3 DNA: TGTGCCAGCCGGGAACTAGCGGGGGGGGATGAGCAGTTCTTC

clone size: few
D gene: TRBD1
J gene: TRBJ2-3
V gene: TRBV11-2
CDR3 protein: CASSSPTGTLHTQYF
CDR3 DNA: TGTGCCAGCAGCTCGCCGACAGGGACCCTTCATACGCAGTATTTT

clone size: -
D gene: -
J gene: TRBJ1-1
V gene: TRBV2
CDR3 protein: CASSGRGGLTEAFF
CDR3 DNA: TGTGCCAGCAGTGGCCGGGGAGGGCTCACTGAAGCTTTCTTT

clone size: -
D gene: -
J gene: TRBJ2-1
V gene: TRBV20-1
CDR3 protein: CSAPAGSLLYNEQFF
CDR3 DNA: TGCAGTGCCCCGGCGGGCAGCCTACTCTACAATGAGCAGTTCTTC

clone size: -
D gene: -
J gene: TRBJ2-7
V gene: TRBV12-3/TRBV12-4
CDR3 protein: CASSPTVAPSEQYF
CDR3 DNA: TGTGCCAGCAGCCCGACAGTCGCCCCTTCCGAGCAGTACTTC

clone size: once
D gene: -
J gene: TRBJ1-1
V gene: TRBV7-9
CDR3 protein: CASSFAVENTEAFF
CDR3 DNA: TGTGCCAGCAGCTTCGCTGTGGAGAACACTGAAGCTTTCTTT

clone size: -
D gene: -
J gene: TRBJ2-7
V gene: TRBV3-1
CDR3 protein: CASSQGPAPHYEQYF
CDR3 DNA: TGTGCCAGCAGCCAAGGGCCCGCCCCGCACTACGAGCAGTACTTC

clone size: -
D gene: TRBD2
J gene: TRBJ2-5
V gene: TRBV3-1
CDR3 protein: CASSRGLAGVWETQYF
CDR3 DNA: TGTGCCAGCAGCCGGGGACTAGCGGGAGTTTGGGAGACCCAGTACTTC

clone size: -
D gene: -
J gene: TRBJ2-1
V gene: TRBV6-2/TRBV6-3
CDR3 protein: CASSYPGHPYNEQFF
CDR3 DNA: TGTGCCAGCAGTTACCCGGGACACCCCTACAATGAGCAGTTCTTC

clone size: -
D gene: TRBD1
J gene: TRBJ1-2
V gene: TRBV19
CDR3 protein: CASSIQGAYGYTF
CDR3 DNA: TGTGCCAGTAGTATTCAGGGGGCATATGGCTACACCTTC

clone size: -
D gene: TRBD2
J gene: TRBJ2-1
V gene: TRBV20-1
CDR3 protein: CSAISGRSYNEQFF
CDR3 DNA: TGCAGTGCTATTAGCGGGAGGAGCTACAATGAGCAGTTCTTC

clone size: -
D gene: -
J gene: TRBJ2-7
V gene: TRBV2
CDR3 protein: CASDQMQGREQYF
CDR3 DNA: TGTGCCAGCGATCAGATGCAGGGGCGCGAGCAGTACTTC

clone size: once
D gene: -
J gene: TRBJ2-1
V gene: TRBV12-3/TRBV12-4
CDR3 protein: CASSYRGSYNEQFF
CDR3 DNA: TGTGCCAGCAGTTATCGGGGCTCCTACAATGAGCAGTTCTTC

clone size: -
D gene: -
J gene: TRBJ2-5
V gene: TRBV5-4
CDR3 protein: CASSLQKGRGETQYF
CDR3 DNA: TGTGCCAGCAGCTTACAAAAGGGGCGGGGAGAGACCCAGTACTTC

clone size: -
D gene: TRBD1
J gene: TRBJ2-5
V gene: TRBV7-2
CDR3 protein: CASSLSGTDQETQYF
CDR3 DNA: TGTGCCAGCAGCTTAAGTGGGACAGACCAAGAGACCCAGTACTTC

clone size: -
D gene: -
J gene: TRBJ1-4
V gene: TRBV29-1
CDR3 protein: CSVEGRKRDLGEKLFF
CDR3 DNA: TGCAGCGTTGAAGGCCGGAAGCGGGACCTCGGTGAAAAACTGTTTTTT

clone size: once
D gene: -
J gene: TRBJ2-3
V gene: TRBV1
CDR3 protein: CTSSQDRASGTPGGDTQYF
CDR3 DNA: TGCACCAGCAGCCAAGATCGGGCTAGCGGGACCCCGGGAGGGGATACGCAGTATTTT

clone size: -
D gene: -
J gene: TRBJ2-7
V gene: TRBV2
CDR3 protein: CASKISQGTYEQYF
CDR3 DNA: TGTGCCAGCAAAATCTCACAGGGAACCTACGAGCAGTACTTC

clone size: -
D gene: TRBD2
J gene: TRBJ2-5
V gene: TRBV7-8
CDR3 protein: CASSFLAGGFQETQYF
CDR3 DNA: TGTGCCAGCAGCTTCCTAGCGGGGGGATTCCAAGAGACCCAGTACTTC

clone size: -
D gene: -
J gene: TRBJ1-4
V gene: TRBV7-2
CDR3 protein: CASSGVNRVELFF
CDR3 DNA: TGTGCCAGCAGCGGAGTCAACAGGGTTGAACTGTTTTTT

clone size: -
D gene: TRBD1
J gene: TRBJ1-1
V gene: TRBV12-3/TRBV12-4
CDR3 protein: CASMGQGEAFF
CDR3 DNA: TGTGCCAGCATGGGACAGGGTGAAGCTTTCTTT

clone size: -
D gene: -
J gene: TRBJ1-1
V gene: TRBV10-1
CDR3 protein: CASRLGFDTEAFF
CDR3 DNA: TGCGCCAGCAGGTTGGGTTTCGACACTGAAGCTTTCTTT

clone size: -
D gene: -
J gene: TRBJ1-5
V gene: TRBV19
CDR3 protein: CASRQVVGQPQHF
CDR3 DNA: TGTGCCAGTAGACAGGTGGTGGGTCAGCCCCAGCATTTT